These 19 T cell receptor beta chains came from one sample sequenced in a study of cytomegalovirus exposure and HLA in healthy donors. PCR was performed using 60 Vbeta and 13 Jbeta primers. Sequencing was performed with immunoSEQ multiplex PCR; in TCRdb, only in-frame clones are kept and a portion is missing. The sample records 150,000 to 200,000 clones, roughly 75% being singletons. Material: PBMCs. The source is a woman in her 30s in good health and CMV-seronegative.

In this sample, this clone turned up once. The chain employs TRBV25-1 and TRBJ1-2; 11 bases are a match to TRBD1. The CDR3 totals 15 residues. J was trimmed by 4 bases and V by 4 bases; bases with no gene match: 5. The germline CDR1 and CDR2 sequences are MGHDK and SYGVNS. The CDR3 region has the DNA TGTGCCAGCAGTGTATCCGGGACAGGGGGCTATGGCTACACCTTC. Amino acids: CASSVSGTGGYGYTF.

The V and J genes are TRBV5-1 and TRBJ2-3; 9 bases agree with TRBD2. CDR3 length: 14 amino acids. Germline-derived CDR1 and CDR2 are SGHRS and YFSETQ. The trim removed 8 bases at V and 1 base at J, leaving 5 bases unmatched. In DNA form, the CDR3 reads TGCGCCAGTAGAGCGGGGGGAGGCACAGATACGCAGTATTTT. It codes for CASRAGGGTDTQYF.

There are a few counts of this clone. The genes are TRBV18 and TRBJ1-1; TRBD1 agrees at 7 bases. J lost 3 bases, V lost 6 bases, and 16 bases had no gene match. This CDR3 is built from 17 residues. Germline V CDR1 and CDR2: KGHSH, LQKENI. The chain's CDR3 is CASSLQPIHQGDTEAFF. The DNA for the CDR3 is TGTGCCAGCTCCCTACAACCGATTCACCAGGGGGACACTGAAGCTTTCTTT.

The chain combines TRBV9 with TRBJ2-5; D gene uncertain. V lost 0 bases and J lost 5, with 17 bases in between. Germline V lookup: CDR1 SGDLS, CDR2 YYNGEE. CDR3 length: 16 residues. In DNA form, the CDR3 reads TGTGCCAGCAGCGTAGGTGCGGTCTTGGATTTCGAGACCCAGTACTTC. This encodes CASSVGAVLDFETQYF.

The CDR3 reads CASSQLDRGNTEAFF. CDR3 nucleotides: TGTGCCAGCTCACAGTTGGACAGGGGGAACACTGAAGCTTTCTTT. The chain joins TRBV18 to TRBJ1-1, with 9 positions matching TRBD1. Germline V gene data show CDR1 as KGHSH and CDR2 as LQKENI. The CDR3 totals 15 residues. Trimming removed 4 bases from V and 1 base from J; junction bases left unmatched: 4.

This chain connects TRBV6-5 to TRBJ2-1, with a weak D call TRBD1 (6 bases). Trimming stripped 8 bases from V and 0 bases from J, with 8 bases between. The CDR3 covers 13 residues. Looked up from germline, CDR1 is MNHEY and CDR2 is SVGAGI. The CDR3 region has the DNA TGTGCCAGCGGGGGCCTCTCCTACAATGAGCAGTTCTTC. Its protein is CASGGLSYNEQFF.

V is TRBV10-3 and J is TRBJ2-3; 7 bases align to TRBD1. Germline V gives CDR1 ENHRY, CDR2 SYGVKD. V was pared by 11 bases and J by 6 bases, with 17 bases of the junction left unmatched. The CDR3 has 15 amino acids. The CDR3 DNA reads TGTGCCGCCGGCCCCCTACAGGGGAAGGGGGATACGCAGTATTTT. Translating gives CAAGPLQGKGDTQYF.

The CDR3 DNA reads TGTGCCAGCAGTTTTGGGACAGGCATATACTACGAGCAGTACTTC. This translates into CASSFGTGIYYEQYF. The J gene is TRBJ2-7, the V gene TRBV27; 8 bases map to TRBD1. Germline V gene sequence: CDR1 MNHEY, CDR2 SMNVEV (reference sequence). The V and J ends lost 3 bases and 3 bases, in that order; junction bases with no gene match: 7. CDR3 size: 15 residues.

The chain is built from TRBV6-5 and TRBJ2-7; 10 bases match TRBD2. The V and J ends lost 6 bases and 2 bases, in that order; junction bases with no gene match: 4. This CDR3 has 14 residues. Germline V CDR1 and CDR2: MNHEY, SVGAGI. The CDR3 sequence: CASSPGLAAYEQYF. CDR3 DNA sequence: TGTGCCAGCAGCCCCGGACTAGCGGCCTACGAGCAGTACTTC.

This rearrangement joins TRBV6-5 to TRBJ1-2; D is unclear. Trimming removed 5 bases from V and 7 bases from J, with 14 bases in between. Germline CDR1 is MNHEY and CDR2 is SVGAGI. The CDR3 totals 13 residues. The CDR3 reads CASSKTGLSGYTF. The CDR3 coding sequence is TGTGCCAGCAGTAAGACGGGGTTGAGTGGCTACACCTTC.

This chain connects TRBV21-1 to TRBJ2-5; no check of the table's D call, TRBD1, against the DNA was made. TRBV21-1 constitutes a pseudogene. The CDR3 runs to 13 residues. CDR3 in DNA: TGTGCCTGGCAAGAAGGGGCGCAAGAGACCCAGTACTTC. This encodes CAWQEGAQETQYF.

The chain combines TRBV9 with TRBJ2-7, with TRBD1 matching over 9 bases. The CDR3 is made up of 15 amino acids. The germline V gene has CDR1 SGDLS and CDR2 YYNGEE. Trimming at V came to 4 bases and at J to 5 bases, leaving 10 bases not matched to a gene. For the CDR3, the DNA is TGTGCCAGCAGCTTATCCGGGACAGGGAGCCACGAGCAGTACTTC. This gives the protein CASSLSGTGSHEQYF.

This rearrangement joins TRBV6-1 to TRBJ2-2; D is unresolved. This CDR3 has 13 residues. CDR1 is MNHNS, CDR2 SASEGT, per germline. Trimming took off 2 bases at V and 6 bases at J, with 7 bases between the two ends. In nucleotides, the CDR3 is TGTGCCAGCAGTGAACGGTTAGCCGGGGAGCTGTTTTTT. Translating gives CASSERLAGELFF.

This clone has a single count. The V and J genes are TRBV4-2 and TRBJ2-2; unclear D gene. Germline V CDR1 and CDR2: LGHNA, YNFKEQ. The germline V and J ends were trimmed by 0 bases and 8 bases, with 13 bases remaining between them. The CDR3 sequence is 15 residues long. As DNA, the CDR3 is TGTGCCAGCAGCCAAGATTGGGTCAACGGGGGGGAGCTGTTTTTT. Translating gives CASSQDWVNGGELFF.

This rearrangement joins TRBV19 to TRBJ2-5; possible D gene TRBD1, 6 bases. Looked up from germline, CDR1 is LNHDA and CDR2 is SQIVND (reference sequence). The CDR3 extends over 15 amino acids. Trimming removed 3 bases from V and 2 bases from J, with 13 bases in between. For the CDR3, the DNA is TGTGCCAGTAGTATGGGAACAGGGCAACAAGAGACCCAGTACTTC. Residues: CASSMGTGQQETQYF.

The CDR3, as DNA: TGTGCCAGTACCCCGGTGGTTCGTAACACTGAAGCTTTCTTT. It is translated as CASTPVVRNTEAFF. V usage is TRBV19 and J usage is TRBJ1-1, with D unclear. Germline values: CDR1 LNHDA, CDR2 SQIVND (reference sequence). V lost 7 bases to trimming and J lost 2 bases, with 14 bases between them. The CDR3 consists of 14 residues.

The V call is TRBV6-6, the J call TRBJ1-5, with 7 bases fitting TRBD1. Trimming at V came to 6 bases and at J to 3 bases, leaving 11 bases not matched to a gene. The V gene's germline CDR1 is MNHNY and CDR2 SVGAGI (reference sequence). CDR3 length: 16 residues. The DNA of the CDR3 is TGTGCCAGCAGAACACAGGGGTCTCCCTTCAATCAGCCCCAGCATTTT. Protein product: CASRTQGSPFNQPQHF.

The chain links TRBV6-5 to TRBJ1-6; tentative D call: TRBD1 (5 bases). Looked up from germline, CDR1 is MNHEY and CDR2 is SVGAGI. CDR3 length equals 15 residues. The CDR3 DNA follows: TGTGCGACAGCCCCTTACCAGGGAAATAATTCACCCCTCCACTTT. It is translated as CATAPYQGNNSPLHF.

The CDR3 DNA sequence: TGCGCCAGCAGCCAAGGATGGGGGACAGGTACCTCTGGAAACACCATATATTTT. Amino acid sequence: CASSQGWGTGTSGNTIYF. V and J are TRBV4-1 and TRBJ1-3, with 8 bases fitting TRBD1. CDR1 is MGHRA, CDR2 YSYEKL, per germline. Germline trimming cut 1 base from V and 0 bases from J; bases unmatched to any gene: 8. The CDR3 has 18 amino acids.